This T cell receptor beta chain was recovered during a study of T cells in Graves' hyperthyroidism and ophthalmopathy. V was cut by 5 bases and J by 0 bases, with 11 bases left in between. The germline gives CDR1 DFQATT, CDR2 SNEGSKA (reference sequence). CDR3 size: 14 residues. There were TCR beta CDR3 regions amplified from RNA transcripts. TCR CDR3 underwent first-round RT-PCR with the HTBI primer set. TCRdb independently ran MiXCR on the multiplex PCR reads; one entry per CDR3 protein. The data contain hundreds of thousands of distinct CDR3 sequences, just under 20% of them singletons. Patients with ophthalmopathy all had a Clinical Activity Score of at least 3, a NOSPECS grade of at least 4 and duration under 3 months. Lactation, pregnancy, other autoimmune disease or uncontrolled infection excluded patients.

The chain combines TRBV20-1 with TRBJ1-5, with D uncertain. The sample consisted of blood. This TCR derives from a man in his forties with Graves' ophthalmopathy. As DNA, the CDR3 is TGCAGTGCTCATGTGGGTGATAGCAATCAGCCCCAGCATTTT. Encoded protein: CSAHVGDSNQPQHF.